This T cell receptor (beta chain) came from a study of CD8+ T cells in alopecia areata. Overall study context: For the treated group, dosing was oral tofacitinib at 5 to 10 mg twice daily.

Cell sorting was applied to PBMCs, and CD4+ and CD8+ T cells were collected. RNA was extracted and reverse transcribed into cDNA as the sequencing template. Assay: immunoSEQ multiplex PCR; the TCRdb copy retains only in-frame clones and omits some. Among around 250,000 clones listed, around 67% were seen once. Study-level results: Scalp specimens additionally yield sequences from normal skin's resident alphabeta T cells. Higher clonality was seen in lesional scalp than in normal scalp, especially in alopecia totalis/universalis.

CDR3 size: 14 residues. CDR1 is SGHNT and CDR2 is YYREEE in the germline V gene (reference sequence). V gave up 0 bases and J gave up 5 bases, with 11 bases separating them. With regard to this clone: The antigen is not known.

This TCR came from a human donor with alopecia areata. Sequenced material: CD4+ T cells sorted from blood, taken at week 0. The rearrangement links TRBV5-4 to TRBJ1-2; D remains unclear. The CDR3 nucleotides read TGTGCCAGCAGCTTGGGGAGGGAAGGGTATGGCTACACCTTC. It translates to CASSLGREGYGYTF. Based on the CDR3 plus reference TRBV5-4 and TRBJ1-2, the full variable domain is ETGVTQSPTHLIKTRGQQVTLRCSSQSGHNTVSWYQQALGQGPQFIFQYYREEENGRGNFPPRFSGLQFPNYSSELNVNALELDDSALYLCASSLGREGYGYTFGSGTRLTVV.